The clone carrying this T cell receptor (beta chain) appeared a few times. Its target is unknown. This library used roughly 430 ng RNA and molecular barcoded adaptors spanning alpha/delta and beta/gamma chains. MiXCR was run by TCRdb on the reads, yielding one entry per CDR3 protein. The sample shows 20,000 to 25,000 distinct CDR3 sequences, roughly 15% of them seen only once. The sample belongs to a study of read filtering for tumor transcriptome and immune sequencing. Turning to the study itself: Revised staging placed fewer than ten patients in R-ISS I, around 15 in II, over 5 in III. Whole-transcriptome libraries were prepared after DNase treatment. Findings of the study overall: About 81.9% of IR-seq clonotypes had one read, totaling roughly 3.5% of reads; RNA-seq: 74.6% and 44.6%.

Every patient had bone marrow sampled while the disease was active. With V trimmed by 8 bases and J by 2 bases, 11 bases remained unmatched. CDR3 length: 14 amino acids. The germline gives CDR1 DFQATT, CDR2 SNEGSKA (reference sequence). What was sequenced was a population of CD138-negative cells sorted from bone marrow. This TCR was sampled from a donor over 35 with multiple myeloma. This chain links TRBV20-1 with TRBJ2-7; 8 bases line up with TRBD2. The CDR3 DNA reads TGCAGTCAGAGCGGGAGTGGTCATCCCTACGAGCAGTACTTC. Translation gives CSQSGSGHPYEQYF.